The 5 T cell receptor beta chains below all came from one sample that was sequenced in a study of somatic mutations in cytotoxic T cells in rheumatoid arthritis. Clones were sequenced by immunoSEQ multiplex PCR, and TCRdb holds only the in-frame ones, with some missing. This table has roughly 18,000 clones, about four fifths appearing once. The sequenced material came from CD8+ T cells sorted from blood. The source is a man aged 18 to 35 with rheumatoid arthritis.

The chain uses TRBV19 and TRBJ2-3, with 8 bases matching TRBD2. The V gene end was trimmed by 4 bases and the J gene end by 3 bases; junction bases not matched to a gene: 12. The CDR3 is 17 amino acids. Germline V gives CDR1 LNHDA, CDR2 SQIVND (reference sequence). The CDR3 bases are TGTGCCAGTAGTACCCCGGGGGGGGGTAATCCGACAGATACGCAGTATTTT. The encoded protein is CASSTPGGGNPTDTQYF.

The rearrangement links TRBV7-9 to TRBJ2-7; D is ambiguous. V was trimmed by 0 bases and J by 2 bases, leaving 8 bases between them. The germline V gene encodes CDR1 SEHNR and CDR2 FQNEAQ (reference sequence). This CDR3 has 14 residues. CDR3 sequence reads: CASSLAQQAYEQYF. The CDR3 nucleotides read TGTGCCAGCAGCTTAGCGCAACAAGCCTACGAGCAGTACTTC.

This chain links TRBV4-1 with TRBJ1-4, with D maybe TRBD1 (6 bases). V was shortened by 7 bases and J by 6 bases, with 24 bases between the two germline ends. Germline CDR1 MGHRA, CDR2 YSYEKL. This CDR3 has 17 residues. DNA of the CDR3: TGCGCCAGCATGGATTCCGGGGTCGGGGGCATGTATGAAAAACTGTTTTTT. As protein: CASMDSGVGGMYEKLFF.

The rearrangement links TRBV4-1 to TRBJ2-2; no firm D call. CDR3 size: 13 residues. CDR1 MGHRA and CDR2 YSYEKL come from the germline V gene. Trimming cost V 4 bases and J 7 bases, with 10 bases left between them. CDR3 sequence reads: CASSRNYVGELFF. The CDR3 DNA sequence: TGCGCCAGCAGCCGTAATTACGTCGGGGAGCTGTTTTTT.

V usage is TRBV28 and J usage is TRBJ2-3; the match to TRBD2 covers 7 bases. The ends lost 3 bases at V and 0 bases at J; junction bases unmatched: 3. The germline CDR1 and CDR2 sequences are MDHEN and SYDVKM. CDR3 size: 15 residues. CDR3 bases: TGTGCCAGCAGTTTGACGGGAGGTAGCACAGATACGCAGTATTTT. It codes for CASSLTGGSTDTQYF.